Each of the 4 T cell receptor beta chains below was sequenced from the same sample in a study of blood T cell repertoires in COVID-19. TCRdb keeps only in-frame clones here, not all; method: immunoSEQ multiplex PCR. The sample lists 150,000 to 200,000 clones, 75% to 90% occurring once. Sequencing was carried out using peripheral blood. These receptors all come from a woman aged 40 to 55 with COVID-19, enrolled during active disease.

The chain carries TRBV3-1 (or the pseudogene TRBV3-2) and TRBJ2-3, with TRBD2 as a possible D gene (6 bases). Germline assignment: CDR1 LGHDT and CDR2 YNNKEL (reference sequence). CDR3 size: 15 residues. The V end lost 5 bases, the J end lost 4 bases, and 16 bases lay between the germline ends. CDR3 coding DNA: TGTGCCAGCAGCTACGGCGGGAACTCCCCAGATACGCAGTATTTT. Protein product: CASSYGGNSPDTQYF.

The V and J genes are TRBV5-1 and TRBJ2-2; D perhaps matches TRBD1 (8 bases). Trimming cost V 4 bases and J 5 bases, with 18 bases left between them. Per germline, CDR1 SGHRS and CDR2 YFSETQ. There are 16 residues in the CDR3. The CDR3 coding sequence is TGCGCCAGCAGCCCGACAGACAGGGGAGGGACCGGGGAGCTGTTTTTT. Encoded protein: CASSPTDRGGTGELFF. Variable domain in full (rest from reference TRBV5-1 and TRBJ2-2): KAGVTQTPRYLIKTRGQQVTLSCSPISGHRSVSWYQQTPGQGLQFLFEYFSETQRNKGNFPGRFSGRQFSNSRSEMNVSTLELGDSALYLCASSPTDRGGTGELFFGEGSRLTVL.

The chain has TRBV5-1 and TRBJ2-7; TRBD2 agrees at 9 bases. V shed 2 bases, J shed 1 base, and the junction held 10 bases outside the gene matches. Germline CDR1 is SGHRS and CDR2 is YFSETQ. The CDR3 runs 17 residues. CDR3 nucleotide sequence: TGCGCCAGCAGCTTCAGGCGGGAGGGCGTTCGGTCCTACGAGCAGTACTTC. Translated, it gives CASSFRREGVRSYEQYF.

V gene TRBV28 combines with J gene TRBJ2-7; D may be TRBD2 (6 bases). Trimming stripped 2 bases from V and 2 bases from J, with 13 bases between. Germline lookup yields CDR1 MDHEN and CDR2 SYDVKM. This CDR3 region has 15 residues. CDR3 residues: CASSLGHGLTYEQYF. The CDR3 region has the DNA TGTGCCAGCAGTTTAGGCCACGGACTAACCTACGAGCAGTACTTC.